The next 32 T cell receptor beta chains were all read from a single sample in a study of cytomegalovirus exposure and HLA in healthy donors. With 60 Vbeta and 13 Jbeta primers, the PCR was carried out. Assay: immunoSEQ multiplex PCR; the TCRdb copy retains only in-frame clones and omits some. This sample has 200,000 to 250,000 clones, with about three quarters found just once. The sample taken for sequencing was PBMCs. The receptor source for this set is a woman in her sixties in good health and CMV-seropositive.

This chain links TRBV4-3 with TRBJ2-5, with a possible D match to TRBD2 (6 bases). Germline loops: CDR1 LGHNA, CDR2 YSLEER. The CDR3 is 14 amino acids. V was clipped by 3 bases and J by 4 bases, with 12 bases between them. The DNA of the CDR3 is TGCGCCAGCAGCCACACCAGGGACTCAGAGACCCAGTACTTC. It codes for CASSHTRDSETQYF.

This clone was picked up a small number of times. This chain uses TRBV7-9 with TRBJ1-1, with 9 bases matching TRBD1. The junction had 9 bases not matched to a gene; V was cut back by 5 bases and J by 11 bases. The CDR3 totals 13 residues. The germline gives CDR1 SEHNR, CDR2 FQNEAQ (reference sequence). The CDR3 coding sequence is TGTGCCAGCAGCCCGCGCAGGACAGGGGAGGCTTTCTTT. Protein: CASSPRRTGEAFF.

The chain recombines TRBV19 with TRBJ2-2; TRBD2 aligns across 8 bases. The V gene's germline CDR1 is LNHDA and CDR2 SQIVND (reference sequence). The CDR3 length is 12 residues. V shed 8 bases, J shed 6 bases, and the junction held 2 bases outside the gene matches. In DNA form, the CDR3 reads TGTGCCAGTCGCGGGAGGCCCGGGGAGCTGTTTTTT. Protein product: CASRGRPGELFF.

In its sample, this clone was seen once. The chain is built from TRBV7-9 and TRBJ1-5; D is unresolved. Trimming removed 5 bases from V and 5 bases from J, with 16 bases in between. The CDR3 has 15 residues. Germline V gives CDR1 SEHNR, CDR2 FQNEAQ (reference sequence). The CDR3 sequence: CASSPQRGEDQPQHF. The CDR3 DNA reads TGTGCCAGCAGCCCCCAACGTGGGGAGGATCAGCCCCAGCATTTT. Based on the CDR3 plus reference TRBV7-9 and TRBJ1-5, the full variable domain is DTGVSQNPRHKITKRGQNVTFRCDPISEHNRLYWYRQTLGQGPEFLTYFQNEAQLEKSRLLSDRFSAERPKGSFSTLEIQRTEQGDSAMYLCASSPQRGEDQPQHFGDGTRLSIL.

The chain combines TRBV2 with TRBJ1-1, with 8 nucleotides matching TRBD1. Germline CDR1 reads SNHLY; CDR2 reads FYNNEI. The V gene end was trimmed by 5 bases and the J gene end by 3 bases; junction bases not matched to a gene: 2. The CDR3 runs to 13 residues. DNA for the CDR3: TGTGCCAGCAGTCAGGACAGGGACACTGAAGCTTTCTTT. Translation: CASSQDRDTEAFF.

This clone has only a few counts. The V call is TRBV30, the J call TRBJ1-2, with 7 bases fitting TRBD1. Germline V gene lookup returns CDR1 GTSNPN and CDR2 SVGIG (reference sequence). The CDR3 totals 14 residues. The V and J ends lost 0 bases and 2 bases, in that order; junction bases with no gene match: 3. CDR3 amino acids: CAWSVGTDNYGYTF. CDR3 coding DNA: TGTGCCTGGAGTGTGGGGACAGACAACTATGGCTACACCTTC.

The chain uses TRBV6-1 and TRBJ2-1, with 7 bases matching TRBD2. Germline CDR1 and CDR2: MNHNS and SASEGT. CDR3 length: 14 residues. V dropped 7 bases and J dropped 4; count of bases not matched to a gene: 7. The CDR3 bases are TGTGCCAGCATGGGGGAGCGGGGATACAATGAGCAGTTCTTC. Translation: CASMGERGYNEQFF.

Points on this clone: Sequence at one end of the junction differs from germline and may be a read error. This chain uses TRBV7-9 with TRBJ1-2; 12 bases map to TRBD1. The CDR3 has 14 amino acids. The germline gives CDR1 SEHNR, CDR2 FQNEAQ (reference sequence). The CDR3 DNA reads as TGTTCCAGCAGCTACCGGGACAGGGGGCCTGGCTACACCTTC. It codes for CSSSYRDRGPGYTF.

V is TRBV7-9 and J is TRBJ2-1; D uncertain. V lost 5 bases, J lost 8 bases, and 4 bases lay in between. Germline values: CDR1 SEHNR, CDR2 FQNEAQ (reference sequence). This CDR3 region has 10 residues. CDR3 sequence (DNA): TGTGCCAGCAGCCTGTATGAGCAGTTCTTC. The encoded protein is CASSLYEQFF.

J is TRBJ1-2 and V is TRBV7-9; TRBD1 agrees at 7 bases. Germline CDR1 and CDR2: SEHNR and FQNEAQ (reference sequence). CDR3 size: 17 residues. V lost 5 bases and J lost 0; bases outside the gene matches: 12. CDR3 protein: CASSPRGGQLANYGYTF. DNA for the CDR3: TGTGCCAGCAGCCCTCGGGGGGGACAGTTAGCTAACTATGGCTACACCTTC.

The J gene is TRBJ2-1, the V gene TRBV5-1; D might be TRBD2 (6 bases). V dropped 3 bases and J dropped 9 bases, with 10 bases sitting between them. This CDR3 region has 12 residues. Looked up from germline, CDR1 is SGHRS and CDR2 is YFSETQ. CDR3 in amino acids: CASSSAGLEQFF. CDR3 nucleotides: TGCGCCAGCAGCTCGGCGGGGCTTGAGCAGTTCTTC.

This clone was seen a handful of times. This chain joins TRBV7-6 and TRBJ2-1; the D gene is possibly TRBD1 (5 bases). Deletions cut 4 bases from V and 8 bases from J, with 18 bases between. Germline-derived CDR1 and CDR2 are SGHVS and FNYEAQ. The CDR3 contains 15 residues. The CDR3 DNA is TGTGCCAGCAGCTCCCAACCACAGGCCCAGGATGAGCAGTTCTTC. Translated: CASSSQPQAQDEQFF. Full variable domain (rest looked up from reference TRBV7-6 and TRBJ2-1): GAGVSQSPRYKVTKRGQDVALRCDPISGHVSLYWYRQALGQGPEFLTYFNYEAQQDKSGLPNDRFSAERPEGSISTLTIQRTEQRDSAMYRCASSSQPQAQDEQFFGPGTRLTVL.

J is TRBJ2-2 and V is TRBV4-1, with no clear D. The CDR3 runs to 16 residues. V was pared by 4 bases and J by 0 bases, with 12 bases between. Germline loops: CDR1 MGHRA, CDR2 YSYEKL. Here the CDR3 reads CASSRVRLSNTGELFF. For the CDR3, the DNA is TGCGCCAGCAGCCGAGTGCGGCTATCGAACACCGGGGAGCTGTTTTTT.

This clone was picked up one time. This chain links TRBV6-6 with TRBJ2-3; 8 nucleotides match TRBD2. Germline values: CDR1 MNHNY, CDR2 SVGAGI (reference sequence). Unmatched junction bases numbered 11, after V lost 3 bases and J lost 6 bases. The CDR3 consists of 16 residues. CDR3 region: CASSYSGASGSDTQYF. CDR3 in DNA: TGTGCCAGCAGTTATTCCGGGGCTAGCGGGTCGGATACGCAGTATTTT.

The J gene is TRBJ2-2, the V gene TRBV7-2; possibly TRBD1 for D (6 bases). There are 14 residues in the CDR3. Trimming took 5 bases from V and 7 from J, leaving 14 bases between them. Germline V gives CDR1 SGHTA, CDR2 FQGNSA. CDR3 amino acids: CASSIQGRGGELFF. CDR3 nucleotide sequence: TGTGCCAGCAGCATACAGGGTCGTGGCGGGGAGCTGTTTTTT.

This clone showed up just a few times. This chain links TRBV10-2 with TRBJ2-7, with TRBD2 identical over 12 bases. Looked up from germline, CDR1 is WSHSY and CDR2 is SAAADI. The CDR3 covers 11 residues. The trim removed 9 bases at V and 10 bases at J, leaving 4 bases unmatched. The CDR3: CASTTSGSQYF. In DNA form, the CDR3 reads TGCGCCAGTACGACTAGCGGGAGCCAGTACTTC.

The CDR3 is CASSQGQFQETQYF. In nucleotides, the CDR3 is TGTGCCAGCAGTCAAGGACAGTTCCAAGAGACCCAGTACTTC. The V and J genes are TRBV7-9 and TRBJ2-5, with D possibly matching TRBD1 (6 bases). The CDR3 runs to 14 residues. Germline V gene lookup returns CDR1 SEHNR and CDR2 FQNEAQ (reference sequence). With 6 bases removed from V and 1 base from J, the gap between germline ends came to 12 bases. The variable domain in full, completed from reference TRBV7-9 and TRBJ2-5, reads DTGVSQNPRHKITKRGQNVTFRCDPISEHNRLYWYRQTLGQGPEFLTYFQNEAQLEKSRLLSDRFSAERPKGSFSTLEIQRTEQGDSAMYLCASSQGQFQETQYFGPGTRLLVL.

Remarks on this clone: The junction and the germline gene differ at one end; a read error may be behind it. The chain combines TRBV6-4 with TRBJ1-1; tentative D call: TRBD1 (5 bases). Germline-derived CDR1 and CDR2 are MRHNA and SNTAGT. This CDR3 region has 14 residues. CDR3 protein: CASSYSGGVTEAFF. CDR3 nucleotides: TGTGCCAGCAGTTACTCCGGAGGGGTCACTGAAGCTTTCTTT.

The chain couples TRBV7-9 to TRBJ2-1; 12 bases fit TRBD2. V lost 5 bases to trimming and J lost 6 bases; unmatched junction nucleotides: 8. CDR3 length: 16 residues. Germline V gene lookup returns CDR1 SEHNR and CDR2 FQNEAQ (reference sequence). In DNA, the CDR3 is TGTGCCAGCAGCCCACGGCGGACTAGCGGGGTCAATGAGCAGTTCTTC. As protein: CASSPRRTSGVNEQFF.

The chain uses TRBV5-1 and TRBJ1-2; maybe TRBD1 (5 bases). The length of the CDR3 is 17 residues. V was pared by 0 bases and J by 6 bases, with 21 bases between. In germline, CDR1 is SGHRS, CDR2 YFSETQ. The CDR3 protein is CASSLALLDGGTDGYTF. The CDR3 region has the DNA TGCGCCAGCAGCTTGGCACTACTCGACGGGGGGACCGATGGCTACACCTTC.

This clone was seen a few times. The gene calls are TRBV2 and TRBJ1-2; D possibly corresponds to TRBD1 (5 bases). The CDR3 is 14 residues long. The germline gives CDR1 SNHLY, CDR2 FYNNEI. Trimming took 1 base from V and 5 from J, leaving 11 bases between them. The CDR3, as DNA: TGTGCCAGCAGTGAAGATGGAGGGGTTTATGGCTACACCTTC. Its protein is CASSEDGGVYGYTF.

The chain uses TRBV7-7 and TRBJ2-7, with 9 bases fitting TRBD1. CDR1 and CDR2 (germline): SSHAT, FNYEAQ (reference sequence). The CDR3 is 13 residues long. V shed 4 bases and J 6 bases; nucleotides not matched to a gene: 4. As DNA, the CDR3 is TGTGCCAGCAGCTCGGACAGGGGAACCGAGCAGTACTTC. This translates into CASSSDRGTEQYF. Full variable domain (remainder filled in from reference TRBV7-7 and TRBJ2-7): GAGVSQSPRYKVTKRGQDVTLRCDPISSHATLYWYQQALGQGPEFLTYFNYEAQPDKSGLPSDRFSAERPEGSISTLTIQRTEQRDSAMYRCASSSDRGTEQYFGPGTRLTVT.

This clone was seen a few times. The chain links TRBV4-1 to TRBJ2-1; D unresolved. The germline V gene has CDR1 MGHRA and CDR2 YSYEKL. The V and J ends lost 1 base and 10 bases respectively, with 17 bases between them. The CDR3 is 15 amino acids. The chain's CDR3 is CASSQVRSQGGEQFF. CDR3 nucleotides: TGCGCCAGCAGCCAAGTTCGATCGCAAGGCGGCGAGCAGTTCTTC.

This clone was counted between two and nine times. The chain uses TRBV19 and TRBJ1-2; perhaps TRBD1 as D (5 bases). Germline loops: CDR1 LNHDA, CDR2 SQIVND (reference sequence). The CDR3 is 14 amino acids. The V and J ends lost 5 bases and 4 bases respectively, with 14 bases between them. The CDR3 nucleotides read TGTGCCAGTAGTCCCGAATTAGGGGCCTATGGCTACACCTTC. As protein: CASSPELGAYGYTF.

The chain links TRBV30 to TRBJ2-5; 7 bases line up with TRBD1. The CDR3 is made up of 12 amino acids. The V gene end was trimmed by 5 bases and the J gene end by 3 bases; junction bases not matched to a gene: 3. Germline lookup yields CDR1 GTSNPN and CDR2 SVGIG (reference sequence). DNA of the CDR3: TGTGCCTGGCGTACAGGGGAAGAGACCCAGTACTTC. Its protein is CAWRTGEETQYF.

The V call is TRBV5-1, the J call TRBJ2-7, with D possibly TRBD1 on 6 matching bases. Per germline, CDR1 SGHRS and CDR2 YFSETQ. This CDR3 is 11 amino acids long. V gave up 2 bases and J gave up 7 bases, with 7 bases separating them. In DNA, the CDR3 is TGCGCCAGCAGCTTTGACAGGGAGCAGTACTTC. This gives the protein CASSFDREQYF. The full variable domain, rest sourced from reference TRBV5-1 and TRBJ2-7, is KAGVTQTPRYLIKTRGQQVTLSCSPISGHRSVSWYQQTPGQGLQFLFEYFSETQRNKGNFPGRFSGRQFSNSRSEMNVSTLELGDSALYLCASSFDREQYFGPGTRLTVT.

V and J are TRBV30 and TRBJ2-2; tentatively, D is TRBD1 (6 bases). V lost 3 bases and J lost 5, with 13 bases in between. This CDR3 is 14 amino acids long. Germline V gives CDR1 GTSNPN, CDR2 SVGIG (reference sequence). The CDR3: CAWSWGRGTGELFF. CDR3 in DNA: TGTGCCTGGAGCTGGGGTAGGGGGACCGGGGAGCTGTTTTTT.

In this sample, this clone turned up a few times. The chain combines TRBV30 with TRBJ1-1; no reliable D call. Trimming shortened V by 0 bases and J by 7 bases, and 15 bases separated the two germline ends. The CDR3 spans 14 residues. CDR1 is GTSNPN, CDR2 SVGIG, per germline (reference sequence). CDR3 amino acids: CAWSVPEESREAFF. CDR3 coding DNA: TGTGCCTGGAGTGTACCGGAGGAATCCCGTGAAGCTTTCTTT.

This clone has just a few counts. The genes are TRBV19 and TRBJ1-6; D call uncertain. The length of the CDR3 is 12 residues. Germline V CDR1 and CDR2: LNHDA, SQIVND (reference sequence). Trimming pared 7 bases from V and 13 bases from J, leaving 14 bases between. The CDR3 sequence is CASTPLGGPLHF. In DNA form, the CDR3 reads TGTGCCAGTACCCCTCTTGGAGGCCCCCTCCACTTT.

The rearrangement joins TRBV10-2 to TRBJ2-7; 9 nucleotides line up with TRBD1. CDR3 size: 14 residues. The germline gives CDR1 WSHSY, CDR2 SAAADI. Trimming cost V 6 bases and J 5 bases; bases outside gene matches: 8. The CDR3 DNA reads as TGCGCCAGCAGAATGCCGGGACAGGGCAACGAGCAGTACTTC. The encoded protein is CASRMPGQGNEQYF.

A remark on this clone: At one end, the junction sequence differs from germline, possibly due to a read error. Here the CDR3 reads CASSLWISGANGLTF. CDR3 DNA: TGTGCCAGCAGCTTGTGGATCTCTGGGGCCAACGGCCTGACTTTC. This chain connects TRBV5-6 to TRBJ2-6; D is perhaps TRBD1 (5 bases). Per germline, CDR1 SGHDT and CDR2 YYEEEE. The CDR3 length is 15 residues.

V usage is TRBV5-4 and J usage is TRBJ1-2, with 8 bases matching TRBD1. Unmatched junction bases numbered 5, after V lost 4 bases and J lost 0 bases. This CDR3 is built from 15 residues. Germline CDR1 is SGHNT and CDR2 is YYREEE (reference sequence). The CDR3 DNA follows: TGTGCCAGCAGCCAGACAGGGGTAGCTAACTATGGCTACACCTTC. Residues: CASSQTGVANYGYTF.